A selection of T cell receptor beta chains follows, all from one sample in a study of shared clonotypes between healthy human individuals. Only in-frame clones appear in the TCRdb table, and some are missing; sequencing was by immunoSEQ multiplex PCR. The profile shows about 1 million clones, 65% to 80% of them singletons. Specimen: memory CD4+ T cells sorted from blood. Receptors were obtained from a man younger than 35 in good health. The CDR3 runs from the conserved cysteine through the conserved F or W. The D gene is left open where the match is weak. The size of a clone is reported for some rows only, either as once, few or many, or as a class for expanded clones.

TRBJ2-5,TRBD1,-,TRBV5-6,CASNVGQGQETQYF,TGTGCCAGCAACGTGGGACAGGGCCAAGAGACCCAGTACTTC
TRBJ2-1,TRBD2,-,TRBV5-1,CASSSPGLAGNEQFF,TGCGCCAGCAGCTCTCCGGGACTAGCGGGGAATGAGCAGTTCTTC
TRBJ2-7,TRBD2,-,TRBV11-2,CASSLGGRESYEQYF,TGTGCCAGCAGCTTAGGAGGGCGGGAGTCCTACGAGCAGTACTTC
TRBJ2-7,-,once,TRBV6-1,CAGGVNHYEQYF,TGTGCCGGAGGGGTGAACCACTACGAGCAGTACTTC
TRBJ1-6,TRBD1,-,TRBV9,CASSWGTVASPLHF,TGTGCCAGCAGCTGGGGGACAGTAGCTTCACCCCTCCACTTT
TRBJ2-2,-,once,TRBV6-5,CASRRTSIHTGELFF,TGTGCCAGCAGGCGTACTAGCATCCACACCGGGGAGCTGTTTTTT
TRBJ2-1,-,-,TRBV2,CASRSSAVGEQFF,TGTGCCAGCAGATCTAGCGCGGTTGGTGAGCAGTTCTTC
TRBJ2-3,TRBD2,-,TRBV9,CASSAGTSGGTDTQYF,TGTGCCAGCAGCGCCGGGACTAGCGGGGGAACAGATACGCAGTATTTT
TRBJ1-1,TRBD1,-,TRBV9,CASSVGLQGAIGWDGLPFF,TGTGCCAGCAGCGTAGGCCTACAGGGGGCGATAGGTTGGGACGGTTTGCCTTTCTTT
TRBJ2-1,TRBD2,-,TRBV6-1,CASSLADGSYNEQFF,TGTGCCAGCAGTCTAGCGGATGGCTCCTACAATGAGCAGTTCTTC
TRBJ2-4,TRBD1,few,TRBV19,CASSTGEGQGLTAKNIQYF,TGTGCCAGTAGTACCGGCGAGGGACAGGGGCTTACAGCCAAAAACATTCAGTACTTC
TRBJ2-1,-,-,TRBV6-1,CASSTDRISYNEQFF,TGTGCCAGCAGTACCGACAGGATCTCCTACAATGAGCAGTTCTTC
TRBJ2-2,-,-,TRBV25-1,CASSERRNTGELFF,TGTGCCAGCAGTGAAAGACGGAACACCGGGGAGCTGTTTTTT
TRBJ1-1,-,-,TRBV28,CASSPFADREAFF,TGTGCCAGCAGTCCTTTCGCGGACCGTGAAGCTTTCTTT
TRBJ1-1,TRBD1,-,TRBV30,CAWTSRGDTEAFF,TGTGCCTGGACATCCAGGGGGGACACTGAAGCTTTCTTT
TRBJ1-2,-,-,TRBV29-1,CSVDRADYGYTF,TGCAGCGTTGACAGGGCTGACTATGGCTACACCTTC
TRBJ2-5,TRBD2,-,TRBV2,CASSASTSASETQYF,TGTGCCAGCAGTGCGAGTACTAGCGCCTCAGAGACCCAGTACTTC
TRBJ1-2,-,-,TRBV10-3,CAISSGQGLVGYGYTF,TGTGCCATCTCTTCGGGGCAAGGTTTGGTCGGCTATGGCTACACCTTC
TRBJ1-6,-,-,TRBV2,CASSRLGNPLHF,TGTGCCAGCAGTCGCCTAGGGAATCCCCTCCACTTT
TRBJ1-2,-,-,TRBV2,CASSVGRNYGYTF,TGTGCCAGCAGTGTGGGTCGGAACTATGGCTACACCTTC
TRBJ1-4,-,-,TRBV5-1,CASSLGGGNEKLFF,TGCGCCAGCAGCTTGGGTGGAGGGAATGAAAAACTGTTTTTT
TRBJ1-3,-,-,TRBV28,CASSLSPFTGLRQSGNTIYF,TGTGCCAGCAGTTTGTCCCCTTTTACAGGGCTGAGACAGTCTGGAAACACCATATATTTT
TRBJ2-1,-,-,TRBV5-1,CASSLRLALGEQFF,TGCGCCAGCAGCTTAAGGCTAGCCCTGGGTGAGCAGTTCTTC
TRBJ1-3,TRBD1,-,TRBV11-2,CASSSGQGPGNTIYF,TGTGCCAGCAGCTCCGGACAGGGCCCTGGAAACACCATATATTTT
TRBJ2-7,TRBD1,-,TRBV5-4,CAAKGQGSYEQYF,TGTGCCGCTAAAGGACAGGGCTCCTACGAGCAGTACTTC
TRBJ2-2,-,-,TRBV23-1,CASSHLDSARTNTGELFF,TGCGCCAGCAGTCATCTTGACAGCGCGAGAACGAACACCGGGGAGCTGTTTTTT
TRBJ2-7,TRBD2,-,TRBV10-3,CAIREEAGLREQYF,TGTGCCATCAGGGAAGAAGCGGGGCTGAGGGAGCAGTACTTC
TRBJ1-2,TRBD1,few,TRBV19,CASRGQDQTYGYTF,TGTGCCAGTAGAGGACAGGACCAGACCTATGGCTACACCTTC
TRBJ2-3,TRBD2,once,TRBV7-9,CASSYRLAGGSTDTQYF,TGTGCCAGCAGCTACCGACTAGCGGGGGGCAGCACAGATACGCAGTATTTT
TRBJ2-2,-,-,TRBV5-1,CASTPLGAGAPGELFF,TGCGCCAGCACCCCCCTTGGTGCAGGGGCCCCCGGGGAGCTGTTTTTT
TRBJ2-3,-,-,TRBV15,CATSRPQGLLTDTQYF,TGTGCCACCAGCAGACCCCAGGGACTTCTAACAGATACGCAGTATTTT
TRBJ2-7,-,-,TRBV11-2,CASSLTQGRTYEQYF,TGTGCCAGCAGCTTAACACAGGGTAGGACCTACGAGCAGTACTTC
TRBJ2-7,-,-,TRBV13,CASSFDGAYEQYF,TGTGCCAGCAGCTTCGACGGGGCCTACGAGCAGTACTTC
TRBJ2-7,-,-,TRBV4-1,CASSQDRREQYF,TGCGCCAGCAGCCAAGATAGACGAGAGCAGTACTTC
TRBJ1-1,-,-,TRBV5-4,CASAFYADPGRTEAFF,TGTGCCAGCGCCTTTTACGCGGATCCGGGGAGGACTGAAGCTTTCTTT
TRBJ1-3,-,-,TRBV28,CASSLRSYSGNTIYF,TGTGCCAGCAGTTTAAGGTCTTACTCTGGAAACACCATATATTTT
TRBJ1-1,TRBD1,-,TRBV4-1,CASSPGDRADVTEAFF,TGCGCCAGCAGCCCGGGGGACAGGGCGGATGTGACTGAAGCTTTCTTT
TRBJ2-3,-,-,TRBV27,CASRRATTQYF,TGTGCCAGCCGCAGGGCCACTACGCAGTATTTT
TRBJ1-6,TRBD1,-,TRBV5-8,CASSYRGDNSPLHF,TGTGCCAGCAGCTACAGGGGTGATAATTCACCCCTCCACTTT
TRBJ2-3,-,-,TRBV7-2,CASSRFTDTQYF,TGTGCCAGCAGCAGGTTCACAGATACGCAGTATTTT
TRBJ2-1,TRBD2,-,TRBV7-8,CASSVGLAEGNEQFF,TGTGCCAGCAGCGTTGGACTAGCGGAGGGCAATGAGCAGTTCTTC
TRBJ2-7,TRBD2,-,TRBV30,CAWSVQFVGGPYEQYF,TGTGCCTGGAGTGTACAGTTTGTGGGAGGGCCCTACGAGCAGTACTTC
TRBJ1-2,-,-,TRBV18,CASSPLGGINGYTF,TGTGCCAGCTCACCCTTGGGGGGAATCAATGGCTACACCTTC
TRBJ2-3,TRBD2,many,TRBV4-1,CASSQDFGTSATDTQYF,TGCGCCAGCAGCCAAGATTTTGGGACTAGCGCTACAGATACGCAGTATTTT